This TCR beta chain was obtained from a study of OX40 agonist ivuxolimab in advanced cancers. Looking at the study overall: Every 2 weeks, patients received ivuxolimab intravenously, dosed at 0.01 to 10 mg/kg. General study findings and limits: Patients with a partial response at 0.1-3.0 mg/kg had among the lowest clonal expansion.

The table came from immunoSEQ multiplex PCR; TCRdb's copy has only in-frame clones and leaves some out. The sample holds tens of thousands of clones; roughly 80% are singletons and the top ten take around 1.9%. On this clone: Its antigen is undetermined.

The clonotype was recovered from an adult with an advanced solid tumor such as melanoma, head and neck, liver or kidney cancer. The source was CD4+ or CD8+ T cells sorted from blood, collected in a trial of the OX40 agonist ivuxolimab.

The CDR3 region has the DNA TGTGCCAGTAGTATAGACAACAGCGGGAGCGGAGGGGATGAGCAGTTCTTC. It yields the protein CASSIDNSGSGGDEQFF. The genes are TRBV19 and TRBJ2-1, with TRBD2 identical over 8 bases. With V trimmed by 0 bases and J by 8 bases, 12 bases remained unmatched. The CDR3 is 17 amino acids. CDR1 LNHDA and CDR2 SQIVND come from the germline V gene (reference sequence).